Following are 6 T cell receptor beta chains from one sample sequenced in a study of blood T cell repertoires in COVID-19. Produced via immunoSEQ multiplex PCR; TCRdb's table is partial and in-frame only. The sample holds around 80,000 clones, around 86% seen once. Sequenced input: peripheral blood. These receptors originate from a human donor in a cohort sampled during active COVID-19.

The gene calls are TRBV10-3 and TRBJ2-1; D gene uncertain. The CDR3 loop spans 16 amino acids. Deletions cut 4 bases from V and 8 bases from J, with 21 bases between. Germline assignment: CDR1 ENHRY and CDR2 SYGVKD. The CDR3 DNA is TGTGCCATCAGTGCCCCTGGGCTAATCCCTTACGATGAGCAGTTCTTC. It encodes CAISAPGLIPYDEQFF.

The chain recombines TRBV5-6 with TRBJ1-1, with 8 bases identical to TRBD1. The CDR3 consists of 14 residues. Germline trimming cut 3 bases from V and 4 bases from J; bases unmatched to any gene: 5. Germline assignment: CDR1 SGHDT and CDR2 YYEEEE. The CDR3 DNA sequence: TGTGCCAGCAGCTCGGACAGGGCGGCCACTGAAGCTTTCTTT. Its protein is CASSSDRAATEAFF.

This clone was seen once. The rearrangement uses TRBV11-2 and TRBJ1-3; D not certain. Trimming removed 0 bases at V and 3 bases at J, with 9 bases between. The CDR3 is 15 amino acids. Looked up from germline, CDR1 is SGHAT and CDR2 is FQNNGV. The CDR3 is CASSLDAGNGNTIYF. The CDR3 bases are TGTGCCAGCAGCTTAGACGCGGGGAATGGAAACACCATATATTTT.

CDR3 nucleotide sequence: TGTGCCAGCAGCTTAGGCGGGGCGATGTCCTACGAGCAGTACTTC. Translated: CASSLGGAMSYEQYF. This chain uses TRBV7-2 with TRBJ2-7; perhaps TRBD2 as D (6 bases). The germline V gene encodes CDR1 SGHTA and CDR2 FQGNSA. V lost 1 base to trimming and J lost 1 base, with 11 bases between them. The CDR3 has 15 residues.

The chain has TRBV15 and TRBJ2-3, with a weak D call TRBD2 (6 bases). Germline-derived CDR1 and CDR2 are LNHNV and YYDKDF (reference sequence). V was trimmed by 1 base and J by 6 bases, leaving 17 bases between them. The CDR3 loop spans 16 amino acids. The CDR3 nucleotides read TGTGCCACCAGCAGAGTCCGCGGGACCTCTGGGGATACGCAGTATTTT. It yields the protein CATSRVRGTSGDTQYF.

The rearrangement uses TRBV24-1 and TRBJ2-7, with 8 bases lining up with TRBD1. CDR3 size: 13 residues. V lost 8 bases and J lost 0; bases outside the gene matches: 2. The V gene's germline CDR1 is KGHDR and CDR2 SFDVKD. The DNA of the CDR3 is TGTGCCACCAACAGGGGGAGCTCCTACGAGCAGTACTTC. This encodes CATNRGSSYEQYF.